This entry concerns a single T cell receptor (beta chain). The data derive from a study of CD8+CD57+ T cells in acquired aplastic anemia. Across the study: Sorted CD4+ and CD8+ cell DNA averaged approximately 3 ug. CD4+ reads averaged around 10 million in healthy donors.

The CDR3 covers 14 residues. The germline V gene has CDR1 LGHNA and CDR2 YSLEER. Trimming cost V 3 bases and J 5 bases; bases outside gene matches: 2. Profiling that covered TCR beta VDJ and CDR3 relied on genomic DNA as its template. MiXCR was run by TCRdb on the reads, yielding one entry per CDR3 protein. The sample contains hundreds of thousands of distinct CDR3 sequences, 65% to 80% of which appear only once. The source is a human donor in good health, serving as a control. Sequences were obtained from sorted CD4+, CD8+, or CD8+CD57+ T cells (not recorded which) from PBMCs. The genes are TRBV4-3 and TRBJ2-7, with 12 bases that match TRBD1. Here the CDR3 reads CASSQGQGADEQYF. DNA of the CDR3: TGCGCCAGCAGCCAGGGACAGGGGGCCGACGAGCAGTACTTC.